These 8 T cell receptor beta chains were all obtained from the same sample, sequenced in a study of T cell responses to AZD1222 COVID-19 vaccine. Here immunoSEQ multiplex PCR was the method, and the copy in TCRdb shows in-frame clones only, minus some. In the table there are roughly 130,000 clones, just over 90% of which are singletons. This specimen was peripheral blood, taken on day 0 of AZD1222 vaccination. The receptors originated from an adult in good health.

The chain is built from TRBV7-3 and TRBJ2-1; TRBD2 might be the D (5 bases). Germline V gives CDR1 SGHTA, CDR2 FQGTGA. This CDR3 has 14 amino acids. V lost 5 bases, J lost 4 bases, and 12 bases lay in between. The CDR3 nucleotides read TGTGCCAGCAGCCTCACCTCGGGGTACAATGAGCAGTTCTTC. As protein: CASSLTSGYNEQFF.

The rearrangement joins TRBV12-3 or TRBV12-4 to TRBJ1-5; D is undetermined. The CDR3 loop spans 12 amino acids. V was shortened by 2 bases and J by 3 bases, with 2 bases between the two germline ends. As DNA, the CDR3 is TGTGCCAGCAGTTTAATCAATCAGCCCCAGCATTTT. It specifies CASSLINQPQHF.

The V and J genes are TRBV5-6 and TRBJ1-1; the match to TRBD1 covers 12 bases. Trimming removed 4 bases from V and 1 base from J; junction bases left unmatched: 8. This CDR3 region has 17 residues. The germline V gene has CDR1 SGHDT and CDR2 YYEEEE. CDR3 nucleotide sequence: TGTGCCAGCAGCGGGACAGGGGGCTCGAGTTGGAACACTGAAGCTTTCTTT. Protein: CASSGTGGSSWNTEAFF.

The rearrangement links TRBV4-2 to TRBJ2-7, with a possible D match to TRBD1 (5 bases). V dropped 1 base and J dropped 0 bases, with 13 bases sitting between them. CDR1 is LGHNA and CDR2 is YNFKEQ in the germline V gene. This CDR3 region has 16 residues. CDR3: CASSQGDRTLSYEQYF. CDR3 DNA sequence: TGTGCCAGCAGCCAAGGAGACAGAACCCTCTCCTACGAGCAGTACTTC.

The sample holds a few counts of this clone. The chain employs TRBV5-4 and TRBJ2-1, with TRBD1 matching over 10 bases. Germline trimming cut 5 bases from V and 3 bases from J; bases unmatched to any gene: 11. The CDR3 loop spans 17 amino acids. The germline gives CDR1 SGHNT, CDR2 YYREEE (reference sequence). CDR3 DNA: TGTGCCAGCAGTGATGCCTCCGGGACAGGGGTCTACAATGAGCAGTTCTTC. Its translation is CASSDASGTGVYNEQFF. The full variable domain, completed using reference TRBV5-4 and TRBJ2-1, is ETGVTQSPTHLIKTRGQQVTLRCSSQSGHNTVSWYQQALGQGPQFIFQYYREEENGRGNFPPRFSGLQFPNYSSELNVNALELDDSALYLCASSDASGTGVYNEQFFGPGTRLTVL.

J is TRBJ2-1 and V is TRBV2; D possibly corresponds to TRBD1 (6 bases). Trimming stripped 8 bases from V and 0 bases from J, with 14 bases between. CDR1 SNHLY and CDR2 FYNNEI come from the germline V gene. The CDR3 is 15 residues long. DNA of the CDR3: TGTGCCAGCGGGGGCTCAGCGAGCTCCTACAATGAGCAGTTCTTC. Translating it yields CASGGSASSYNEQFF.

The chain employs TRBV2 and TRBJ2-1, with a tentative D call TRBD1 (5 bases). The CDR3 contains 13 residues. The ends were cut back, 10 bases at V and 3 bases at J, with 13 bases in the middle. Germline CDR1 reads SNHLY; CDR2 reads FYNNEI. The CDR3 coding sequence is TGTGCCACTGGAGCAGGGAACTACAATGAGCAGTTCTTC. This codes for CATGAGNYNEQFF.

CDR3 in amino acids: CASSSWRETQYF. DNA for the CDR3: TGTGCCAGCAGCTCTTGGAGAGAGACCCAGTACTTC. This rearrangement joins TRBV7-2 to TRBJ2-5; D remains unclear. This CDR3 is 12 amino acids long. The germline V and J ends were trimmed by 4 bases and 4 bases, with 7 bases remaining between them. Per germline, CDR1 SGHTA and CDR2 FQGNSA.